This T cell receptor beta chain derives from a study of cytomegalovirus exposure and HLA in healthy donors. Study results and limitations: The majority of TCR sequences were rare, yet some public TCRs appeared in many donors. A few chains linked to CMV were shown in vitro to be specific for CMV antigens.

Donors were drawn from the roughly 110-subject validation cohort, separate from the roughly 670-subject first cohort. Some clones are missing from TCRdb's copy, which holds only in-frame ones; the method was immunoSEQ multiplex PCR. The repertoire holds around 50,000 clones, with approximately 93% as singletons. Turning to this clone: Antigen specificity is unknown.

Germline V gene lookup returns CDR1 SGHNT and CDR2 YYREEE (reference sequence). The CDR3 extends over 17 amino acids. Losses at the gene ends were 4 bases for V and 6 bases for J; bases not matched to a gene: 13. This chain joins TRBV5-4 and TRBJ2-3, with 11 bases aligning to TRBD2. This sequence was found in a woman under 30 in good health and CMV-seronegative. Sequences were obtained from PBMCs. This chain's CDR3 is CASSVVVAGGPGDTQYF. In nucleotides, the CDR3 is TGTGCCAGCAGCGTGGTCGTAGCGGGGGGGCCAGGGGATACGCAGTATTTT.